This T cell receptor (beta chain) was recovered during a study of identical twins. Study conclusions and caveats: For out-of-frame beta sequences, excess twin sharing was weaker. There were fewer insertions in abundant cord blood beta clonotypes, but memory repertoires showed no such pattern.

A universal primer site was created by template switching, with the cDNA bearing unique molecular identifiers. TCRdb re-called the 5' RACE reads through MiXCR, storing one row per CDR3 protein. Of some 900,000 distinct CDR3 sequences listed, around an eighth are singletons. CDR1 is MGHDK and CDR2 is SYGVNS in the germline V gene. The CDR3 contains 13 residues. V was clipped by 6 bases and J by 7 bases, with 10 bases between them. This clonotype was observed many times. Its antigen remains unknown. These data were also reused for a study on yellow fever vaccine responses in identical twins. That source reports: Twins' vaccine T cell responses reportedly seemed partly convergent and partly personalized.

The specimen was PBMCs. This chain uses TRBV25-1 with TRBJ1-6; D is unclear. This sequence originates from a woman younger than 35 in good health. The CDR3 DNA is TGTGCCAGCAGAGGGCGCTTAAATTCACCCCTCCACTTT. Protein product: CASRGRLNSPLHF.